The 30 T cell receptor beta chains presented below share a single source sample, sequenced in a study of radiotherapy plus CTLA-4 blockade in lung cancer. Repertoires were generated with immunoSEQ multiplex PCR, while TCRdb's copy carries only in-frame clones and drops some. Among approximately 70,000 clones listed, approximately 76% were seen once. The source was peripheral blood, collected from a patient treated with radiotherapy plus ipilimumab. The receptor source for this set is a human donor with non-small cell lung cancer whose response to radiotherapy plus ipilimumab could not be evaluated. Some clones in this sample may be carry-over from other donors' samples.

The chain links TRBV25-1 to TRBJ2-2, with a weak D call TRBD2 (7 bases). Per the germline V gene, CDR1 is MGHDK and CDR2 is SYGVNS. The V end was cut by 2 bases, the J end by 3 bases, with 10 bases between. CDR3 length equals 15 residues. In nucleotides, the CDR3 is TGTGCCAGCAGTGAAAGGGGGGGCGACACCGGGGAGCTGTTTTTT. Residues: CASSERGGDTGELFF.

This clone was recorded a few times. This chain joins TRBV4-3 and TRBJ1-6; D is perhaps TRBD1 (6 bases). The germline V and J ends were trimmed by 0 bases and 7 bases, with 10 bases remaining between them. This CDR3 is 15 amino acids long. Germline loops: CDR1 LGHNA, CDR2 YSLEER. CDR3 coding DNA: TGCGCCAGCAGCCAAGAAATAGGGGGAAATTCACCCCTCCACTTT. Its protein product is CASSQEIGGNSPLHF.

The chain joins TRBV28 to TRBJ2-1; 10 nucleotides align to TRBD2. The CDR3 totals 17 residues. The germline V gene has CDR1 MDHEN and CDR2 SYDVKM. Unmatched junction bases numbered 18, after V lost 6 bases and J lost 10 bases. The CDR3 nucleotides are TGTGCCAGCAGCCGGATGATTAGCGGGGGGCTTCTTGGAGAGCAGTTCTTC. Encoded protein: CASSRMISGGLLGEQFF.

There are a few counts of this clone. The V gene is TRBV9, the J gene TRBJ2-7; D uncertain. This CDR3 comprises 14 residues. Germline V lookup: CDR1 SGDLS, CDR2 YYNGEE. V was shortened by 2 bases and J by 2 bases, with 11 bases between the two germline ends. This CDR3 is CASSVDGAPYEQYF. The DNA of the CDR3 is TGTGCCAGCAGCGTCGACGGAGCACCCTACGAGCAGTACTTC.

The CDR3 spells CASSYDRFGGEQYF. In DNA, the CDR3 is TGTGCCAGCAGTTACGATAGGTTCGGCGGGGAGCAGTACTTC. This chain connects TRBV6-5 to TRBJ2-7; maybe TRBD2 (5 bases). The CDR3 length is 14 residues. V was trimmed by 2 bases and J by 7 bases, leaving 15 bases between them. CDR1 is MNHEY, CDR2 SVGAGI, per germline.

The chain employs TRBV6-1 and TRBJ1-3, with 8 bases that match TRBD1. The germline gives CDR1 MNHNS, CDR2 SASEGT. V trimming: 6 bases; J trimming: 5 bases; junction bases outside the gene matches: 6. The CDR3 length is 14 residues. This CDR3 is CASRGTGVRNTIYF. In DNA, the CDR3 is TGTGCCAGCAGGGGGACAGGAGTGAGAAACACCATATATTTT.

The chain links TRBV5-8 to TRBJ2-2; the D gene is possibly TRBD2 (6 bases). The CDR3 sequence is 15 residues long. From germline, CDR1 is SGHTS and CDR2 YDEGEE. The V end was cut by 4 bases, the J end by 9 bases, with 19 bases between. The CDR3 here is CASSRTVGGARELFF. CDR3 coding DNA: TGTGCCAGCAGCCGGACCGTCGGGGGAGCCCGGGAGCTGTTTTTT.

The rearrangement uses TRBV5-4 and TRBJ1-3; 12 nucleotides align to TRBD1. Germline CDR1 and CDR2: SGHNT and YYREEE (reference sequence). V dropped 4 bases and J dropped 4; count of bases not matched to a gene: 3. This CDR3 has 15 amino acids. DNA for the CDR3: TGTGCCAGCAGCCAAGGGACAGGGGGCGGAAACACCATATATTTT. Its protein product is CASSQGTGGGNTIYF.

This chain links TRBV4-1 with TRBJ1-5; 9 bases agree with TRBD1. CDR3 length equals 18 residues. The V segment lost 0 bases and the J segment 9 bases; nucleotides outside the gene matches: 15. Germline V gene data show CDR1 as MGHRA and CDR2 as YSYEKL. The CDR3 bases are TGCGCCAGCAGCCAAGAGCTCCTCCGGGACAGGGAACGGCGGCCCCAGCATTTT. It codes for CASSQELLRDRERRPQHF.

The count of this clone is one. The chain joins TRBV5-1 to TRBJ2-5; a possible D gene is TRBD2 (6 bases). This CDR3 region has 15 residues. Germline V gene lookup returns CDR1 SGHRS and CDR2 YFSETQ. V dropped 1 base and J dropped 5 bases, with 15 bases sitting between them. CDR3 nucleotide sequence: TGCGCCAGCAGCTTGATGACTAGTTCGGAGGAGACCCAGTACTTC. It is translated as CASSLMTSSEETQYF.

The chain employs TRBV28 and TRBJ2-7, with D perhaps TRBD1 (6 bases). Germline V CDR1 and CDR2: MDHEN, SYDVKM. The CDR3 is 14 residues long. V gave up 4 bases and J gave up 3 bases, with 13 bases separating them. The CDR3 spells CASSSTRGVYEQYF. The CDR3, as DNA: TGTGCCAGCAGTTCGACCAGGGGTGTCTACGAGCAGTACTTC.

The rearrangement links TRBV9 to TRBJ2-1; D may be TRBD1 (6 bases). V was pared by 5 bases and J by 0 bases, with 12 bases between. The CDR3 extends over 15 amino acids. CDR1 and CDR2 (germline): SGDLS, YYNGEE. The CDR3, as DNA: TGTGCCAGCAGAGATGCAGGGGACTCCTACAATGAGCAGTTCTTC. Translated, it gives CASRDAGDSYNEQFF.

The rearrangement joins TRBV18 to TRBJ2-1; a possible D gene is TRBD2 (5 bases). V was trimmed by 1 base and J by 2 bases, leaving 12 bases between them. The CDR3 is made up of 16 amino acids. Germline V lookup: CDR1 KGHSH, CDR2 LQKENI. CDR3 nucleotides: TGTGCCAGCTCACCACGCGGCGGGTCTGCCTACAATGAGCAGTTCTTC. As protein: CASSPRGGSAYNEQFF.

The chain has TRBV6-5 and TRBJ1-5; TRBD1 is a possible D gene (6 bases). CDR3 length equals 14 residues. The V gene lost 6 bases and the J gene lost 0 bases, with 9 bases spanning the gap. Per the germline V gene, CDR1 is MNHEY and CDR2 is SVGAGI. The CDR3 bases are TGTGCCAGCAGGAGGACAGTTAGCAATCAGCCCCAGCATTTT. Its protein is CASRRTVSNQPQHF.

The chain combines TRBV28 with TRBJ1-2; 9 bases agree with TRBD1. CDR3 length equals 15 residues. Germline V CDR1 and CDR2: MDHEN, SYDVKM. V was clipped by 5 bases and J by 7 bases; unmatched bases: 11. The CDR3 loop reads CASSGGQGPASGYTF. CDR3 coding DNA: TGTGCCAGCAGTGGGGGACAGGGACCGGCTTCTGGCTACACCTTC.

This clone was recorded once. DNA of the CDR3: TGTGCCAGCAGTTTCCCAGGGGGCTACACTGAAGCTTTCTTT. It specifies CASSFPGGYTEAFF. The chain combines TRBV6-5 with TRBJ1-1, with 8 bases that match TRBD1. Germline V gives CDR1 MNHEY, CDR2 SVGAGI. The V and J ends lost 4 bases and 3 bases, in that order; junction bases with no gene match: 4. There are 14 residues in the CDR3.

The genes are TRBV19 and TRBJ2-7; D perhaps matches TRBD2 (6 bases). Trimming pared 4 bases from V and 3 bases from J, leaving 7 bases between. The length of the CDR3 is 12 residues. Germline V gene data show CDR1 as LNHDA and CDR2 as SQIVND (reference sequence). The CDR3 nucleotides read TGTGCCAGTAGTACGGAGGGCTACGAGCAGTACTTC. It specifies CASSTEGYEQYF.

The CDR3 nucleotides read TGTGCCAGCAGCTCATCCGGGACAGGGGTCAACGAGCAGTACTTC. This gives the protein CASSSSGTGVNEQYF. This chain links TRBV5-4 with TRBJ2-7; TRBD1 matches 10 bases. The V and J ends lost 3 bases and 5 bases, in that order; junction bases with no gene match: 8. This CDR3 region has 15 residues. CDR1 is SGHNT, CDR2 YYREEE, per germline (reference sequence).

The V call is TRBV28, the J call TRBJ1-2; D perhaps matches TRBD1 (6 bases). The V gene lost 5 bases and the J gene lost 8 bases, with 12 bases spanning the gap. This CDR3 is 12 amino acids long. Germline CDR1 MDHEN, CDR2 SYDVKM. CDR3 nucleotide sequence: TGTGCCAGCAGTGTCCTCAGGGGAGGCTACACCTTC. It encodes CASSVLRGGYTF.

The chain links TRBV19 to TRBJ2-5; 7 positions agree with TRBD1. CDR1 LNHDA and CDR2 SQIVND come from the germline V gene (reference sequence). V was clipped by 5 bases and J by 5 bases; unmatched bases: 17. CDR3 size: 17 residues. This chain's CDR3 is CASSPPPTGKGAETQYF. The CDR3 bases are TGTGCCAGTAGTCCACCACCGACAGGCAAGGGGGCCGAGACCCAGTACTTC.

CDR3 sequence: CASSEASEFFYGYTF. Written as DNA, the CDR3 is TGTGCCAGCAGTGAAGCTTCGGAGTTTTTCTATGGCTACACCTTC. The rearrangement links TRBV2 to TRBJ1-2; no clear D gene. This CDR3 has 15 amino acids. Trimming stripped 0 bases from V and 4 bases from J, with 12 bases between. Germline CDR1 is SNHLY and CDR2 is FYNNEI.

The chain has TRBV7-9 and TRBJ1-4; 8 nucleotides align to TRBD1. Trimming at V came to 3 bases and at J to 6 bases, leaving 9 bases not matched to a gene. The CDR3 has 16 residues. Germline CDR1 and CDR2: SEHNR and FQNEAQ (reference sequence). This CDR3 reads CASSFLQGGGDEKLFF. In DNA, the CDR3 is TGTGCCAGCAGCTTCCTACAGGGGGGCGGGGATGAAAAACTGTTTTTT.

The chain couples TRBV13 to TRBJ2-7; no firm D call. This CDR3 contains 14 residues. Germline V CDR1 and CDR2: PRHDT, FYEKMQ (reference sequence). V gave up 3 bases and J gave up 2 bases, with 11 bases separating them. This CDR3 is CASSLGRSTYEQYF. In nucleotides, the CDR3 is TGTGCCAGCAGCTTGGGCAGGTCTACCTACGAGCAGTACTTC.

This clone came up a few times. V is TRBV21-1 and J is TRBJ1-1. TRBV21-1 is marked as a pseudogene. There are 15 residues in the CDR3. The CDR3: CASSKKAGVCTEAFF. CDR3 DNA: TGTGCCAGCAGCAAAAAGGCGGGGGTTTGTACTGAAGCTTTCTTT.

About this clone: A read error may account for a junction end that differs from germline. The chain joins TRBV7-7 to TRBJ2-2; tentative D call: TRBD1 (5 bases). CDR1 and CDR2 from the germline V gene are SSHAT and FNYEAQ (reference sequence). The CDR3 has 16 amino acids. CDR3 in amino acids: CASSLAGQGGTGELFF. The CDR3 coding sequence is TGTGCTAGCAGCTTAGCAGGGCAGGGTGGCACCGGGGAGCTGTTTTTT.

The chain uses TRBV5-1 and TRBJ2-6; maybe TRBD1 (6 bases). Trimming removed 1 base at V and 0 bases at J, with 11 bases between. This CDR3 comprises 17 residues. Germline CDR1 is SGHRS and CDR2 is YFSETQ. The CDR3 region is CASSLRVQGSGANVLTF. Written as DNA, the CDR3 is TGCGCCAGCAGCTTGCGGGTACAGGGCTCTGGGGCCAACGTCCTGACTTTC.

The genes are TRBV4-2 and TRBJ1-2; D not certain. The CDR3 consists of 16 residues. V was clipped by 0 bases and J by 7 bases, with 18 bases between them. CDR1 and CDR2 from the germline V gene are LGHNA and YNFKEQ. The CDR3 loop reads CASSQDQHRGVVGYTF. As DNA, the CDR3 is TGTGCCAGCAGCCAAGATCAGCACCGCGGGGTAGTTGGCTACACCTTC.

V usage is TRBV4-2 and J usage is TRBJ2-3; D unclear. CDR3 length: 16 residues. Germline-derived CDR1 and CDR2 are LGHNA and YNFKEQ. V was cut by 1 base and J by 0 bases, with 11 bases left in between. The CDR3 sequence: CASSQGSVLSTDTQYF. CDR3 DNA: TGTGCCAGCAGCCAAGGCAGCGTTTTGAGCACAGATACGCAGTATTTT.

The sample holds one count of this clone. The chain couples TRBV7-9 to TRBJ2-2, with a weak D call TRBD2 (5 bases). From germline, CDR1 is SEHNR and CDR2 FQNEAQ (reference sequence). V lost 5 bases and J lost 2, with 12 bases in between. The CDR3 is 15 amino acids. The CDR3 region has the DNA TGTGCCAGCAGCCCGACTAACCTCAACACCGGGGAGCTGTTTTTT. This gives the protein CASSPTNLNTGELFF.

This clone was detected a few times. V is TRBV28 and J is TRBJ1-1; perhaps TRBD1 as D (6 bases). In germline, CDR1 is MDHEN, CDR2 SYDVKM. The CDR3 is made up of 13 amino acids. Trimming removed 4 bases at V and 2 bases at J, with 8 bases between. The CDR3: CASSWTANTEAFF. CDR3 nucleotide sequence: TGTGCCAGCAGTTGGACAGCTAACACTGAAGCTTTCTTT.